This TCR beta chain was found in a study of T cell repertoires in cytomegalovirus infection. At the level of the study: Public signatures in TCR beta pointed to CMV infection and matching HLA type. The study, taken as a whole, reports: CMV carriers having the relevant HLA were flagged by cumulative public TCR beta family frequency.

This clonotype has only a few counts. Its specificity is unknown. TCRdb reprocessed the reads with MiXCR, giving one entry per CDR3 protein. The sample yields around 140,000 distinct CDR3 sequences, 32% seen once. The starting material was CD8+ T cells from cultured PBMCs, obtained from culture after CMV antigen stimulation. This sequence was found in a human donor in good health (CMV status not recorded). Some clones in this sample may be carry-over from other donors' samples.

The CDR3 loop is CASSLRAPEAFF. In DNA, the CDR3 is TGTGCCAGCAGCTTAAGGGCTCCTGAAGCTTTCTTT. This chain connects TRBV7-6 to TRBJ1-1; D is uncertain. The CDR3 spans 12 residues. Trimming left V 2 bases short and J 6 bases short, with 7 bases between. Germline loops: CDR1 SGHVS, CDR2 FNYEAQ.